These T cell receptor beta chains were read from a single sample in a study of blood T cell repertoires in COVID-19. TCRdb keeps only in-frame clones here, not all; method: immunoSEQ multiplex PCR. The sample contains tens of thousands of clones, about three quarters of which appear only once. The sample consisted of peripheral blood. These receptors were collected from a man between 65 and 79 years old with active or convalescent COVID-19. Both conserved end residues are part of each CDR3. Each record gives: V gene, J gene, D gene, clone size, CDR3 protein, CDR3 DNA. A D gene is named only where the DNA matches it firmly. Size values are once, few and many counts, or a class for expanded clones, and some rows have none.

v_gene: TRBV6-5; j_gene: TRBJ2-3; d_gene: .; abundance: .; CDR3aa: CASRLTSGSDTQYF; CDR3nt: TGTGCCAGCAGGCTGACTAGTGGTTCAGATACGCAGTATTTT
v_gene: TRBV25-1; j_gene: TRBJ2-2; d_gene: .; abundance: .; CDR3aa: CASRSDSANTGELFF; CDR3nt: TGTGCCAGCAGATCGGACAGCGCGAACACCGGGGAGCTGTTTTTT
v_gene: TRBV3-1/TRBV3-2; j_gene: TRBJ2-1; d_gene: .; abundance: .; CDR3aa: CASSQPLGGREQFF; CDR3nt: TGTGCCAGCAGCCAACCTCTGGGGGGACGTGAGCAGTTCTTC
v_gene: TRBV6-6; j_gene: TRBJ1-2; d_gene: .; abundance: .; CDR3aa: CASTIDSSGGYTF; CDR3nt: TGTGCCAGCACTATCGACAGTTCGGGCGGCTACACCTTC
v_gene: TRBV24-1; j_gene: TRBJ2-3; d_gene: TRBD2; abundance: .; CDR3aa: CATSDTTSGGTDTQYF; CDR3nt: TGTGCCACCAGTGACACGACTAGCGGAGGCACAGATACGCAGTATTTT
v_gene: TRBV6-2/TRBV6-3; j_gene: TRBJ2-2; d_gene: TRBD2; abundance: .; CDR3aa: CASSYFRGGLNTGELFF; CDR3nt: TGTGCCAGCAGTTACTTTCGGGGGGGCCTGAACACCGGGGAGCTGTTTTTT
v_gene: TRBV2; j_gene: TRBJ1-3; d_gene: TRBD1; abundance: .; CDR3aa: CASRPATGPGNTIYF; CDR3nt: TGTGCCAGCAGACCTGCGACAGGGCCAGGAAACACCATATATTTT
v_gene: TRBV7-9; j_gene: TRBJ1-1; d_gene: TRBD1; abundance: .; CDR3aa: CVSRKGQGNTEAFF; CDR3nt: TGTGTCAGCAGAAAGGGACAGGGAAACACTGAAGCTTTCTTT
v_gene: TRBV28; j_gene: TRBJ1-3; d_gene: .; abundance: .; CDR3aa: CATGGASAGNTIYF; CDR3nt: TGTGCCACCGGAGGGGCTAGTGCTGGAAACACCATATATTTT
v_gene: TRBV5-6; j_gene: TRBJ1-2; d_gene: .; abundance: .; CDR3aa: CASSPGGLLGGYTF; CDR3nt: TGTGCCAGCAGCCCGGGAGGGCTTTTAGGAGGCTACACCTTC
v_gene: TRBV5-4; j_gene: TRBJ1-3; d_gene: TRBD1; abundance: once; CDR3aa: CASSRDSPNSGNTIYF; CDR3nt: TGTGCCAGCAGCAGGGACAGCCCAAACTCTGGAAACACCATATATTTT
v_gene: TRBV5-5; j_gene: TRBJ1-6; d_gene: .; abundance: .; CDR3aa: CASSWVADTNSPLHF; CDR3nt: TGTGCCAGCAGCTGGGTGGCCGACACTAATTCACCCCTCCACTTT
v_gene: TRBV2; j_gene: TRBJ2-4; d_gene: .; abundance: .; CDR3aa: CASIGGASAKNIQYF; CDR3nt: TGTGCCAGCATTGGGGGGGCATCGGCCAAAAACATTCAGTACTTC
v_gene: TRBV7-2; j_gene: TRBJ2-1; d_gene: .; abundance: .; CDR3aa: CASSFIYNEQFF; CDR3nt: TGTGCCAGCAGCTTCATTTACAATGAGCAGTTCTTC
v_gene: TRBV29-1; j_gene: TRBJ1-4; d_gene: .; abundance: .; CDR3aa: CSVEDFPGLFF; CDR3nt: TGCAGCGTTGAAGACTTCCCGGGTCTGTTTTTT
v_gene: TRBV10-3; j_gene: TRBJ1-1; d_gene: TRBD1; abundance: .; CDR3aa: CAMGQGWGEAFF; CDR3nt: TGTGCCATGGGACAGGGGTGGGGTGAAGCTTTCTTT
v_gene: TRBV28; j_gene: TRBJ2-3; d_gene: .; abundance: .; CDR3aa: CASTHGQTFTDTQYF; CDR3nt: TGTGCCAGCACTCACGGACAGACATTCACAGATACGCAGTATTTT
v_gene: TRBV2; j_gene: TRBJ2-4; d_gene: .; abundance: few; CDR3aa: CASSLAKNIQYF; CDR3nt: TGTGCCAGCTCATTAGCCAAAAACATTCAGTACTTC
v_gene: TRBV28; j_gene: TRBJ1-3; d_gene: .; abundance: once; CDR3aa: CASSMPGGDSGNTIYF; CDR3nt: TGTGCCAGCAGTATGCCGGGGGGCGACTCTGGAAACACCATATATTTT
v_gene: TRBV7-3; j_gene: TRBJ2-2; d_gene: TRBD2; abundance: .; CDR3aa: CASSLDTPSGGAGELFF; CDR3nt: TGTGCCAGCAGCCTAGACACCCCTAGCGGGGGGGCCGGGGAGCTGTTTTTT
v_gene: TRBV19; j_gene: TRBJ1-2; d_gene: TRBD1; abundance: once; CDR3aa: CASSPGQGNYGYTF; CDR3nt: TGTGCCAGTAGTCCGGGACAGGGAAACTATGGCTACACCTTC
v_gene: TRBV28; j_gene: TRBJ2-3; d_gene: .; abundance: .; CDR3aa: CASRDASWSDTQYF; CDR3nt: TGTGCCAGCAGGGATGCTAGCTGGTCAGATACGCAGTATTTT
v_gene: TRBV30; j_gene: TRBJ1-5; d_gene: TRBD1; abundance: .; CDR3aa: CAWSQGAGQPQHF; CDR3nt: TGTGCCTGGAGCCAGGGGGCTGGTCAGCCCCAGCATTTT
v_gene: TRBV19; j_gene: TRBJ2-7; d_gene: .; abundance: .; CDR3aa: CASSMGRDKYF; CDR3nt: TGTGCCAGTAGTATGGGGAGGGACAAGTACTTC
v_gene: TRBV2; j_gene: TRBJ2-3; d_gene: TRBD1; abundance: once; CDR3aa: CASRGQLNGDTQYF; CDR3nt: TGTGCCAGCAGGGGACAGTTGAACGGAGATACGCAGTATTTT
v_gene: TRBV6-7; j_gene: TRBJ1-4; d_gene: .; abundance: .; CDR3aa: CASSYSVRRVGEKLFF; CDR3nt: TGTGCCAGCAGTTACTCGGTCCGGAGGGTGGGTGAAAAACTGTTTTTT
v_gene: TRBV7-3; j_gene: TRBJ2-2; d_gene: TRBD2; abundance: .; CDR3aa: CASSPKRGRGTGELFF; CDR3nt: TGTGCCAGCAGCCCTAAGCGGGGGCGCGGCACCGGGGAGCTGTTTTTT
v_gene: TRBV5-1; j_gene: TRBJ1-2; d_gene: .; abundance: .; CDR3aa: CASRPGTGAYGYTF; CDR3nt: TGCGCCAGCAGACCAGGGACGGGAGCCTATGGCTACACCTTC
v_gene: TRBV7-9; j_gene: TRBJ1-2; d_gene: TRBD1; abundance: .; CDR3aa: CASSLDATGGGYTF; CDR3nt: TGTGCCAGCAGCTTAGATGCGACAGGGGGCGGCTACACCTTC
v_gene: TRBV5-1; j_gene: TRBJ1-2; d_gene: .; abundance: .; CDR3aa: CASSLGLGYTF; CDR3nt: TGCGCCAGCAGCTTGGGTCTGGGCTACACCTTC
v_gene: TRBV7-9; j_gene: TRBJ2-3; d_gene: TRBD2; abundance: .; CDR3aa: CASSLNVGGGHDTQYF; CDR3nt: TGTGCCAGCAGCTTAAACGTTGGCGGGGGGCACGATACGCAGTATTTT
v_gene: TRBV3-1/TRBV3-2; j_gene: TRBJ2-1; d_gene: TRBD1; abundance: .; CDR3aa: CASSSGQGGYNEQFF; CDR3nt: TGTGCCAGCAGCTCCGGACAGGGCGGATACAATGAGCAGTTCTTC
v_gene: TRBV13; j_gene: TRBJ1-1; d_gene: .; abundance: .; CDR3aa: CASSLSSGEAFF; CDR3nt: TGTGCCAGCAGCTTATCATCAGGGGAAGCTTTCTTT
v_gene: TRBV11-2; j_gene: TRBJ2-5; d_gene: TRBD2; abundance: .; CDR3aa: CASSILAGGEETQYF; CDR3nt: TGTGCCAGCAGCATCCTAGCGGGGGGGGAAGAGACCCAGTACTTC
v_gene: TRBV2; j_gene: TRBJ1-6; d_gene: TRBD1; abundance: .; CDR3aa: CASRDRGNSPLHF; CDR3nt: TGTGCCAGCAGGGACAGGGGTAATTCACCCCTCCACTTT
v_gene: TRBV2; j_gene: TRBJ1-3; d_gene: TRBD1; abundance: .; CDR3aa: CASRATGTGNTIYF; CDR3nt: TGTGCCAGCAGGGCGACAGGGACTGGAAACACCATATATTTT
v_gene: TRBV7-2; j_gene: TRBJ1-3; d_gene: .; abundance: .; CDR3aa: CASSPAGLGNTIYF; CDR3nt: TGTGCCAGCAGCCCCGCAGGGTTAGGAAACACCATATATTTT
v_gene: TRBV11-3; j_gene: TRBJ2-5; d_gene: TRBD2; abundance: once; CDR3aa: CASSSSIGAGVETQYF; CDR3nt: TGTGCCAGCAGCTCCTCCATAGGGGCGGGGGTCGAGACCCAGTACTTC
v_gene: TRBV11-2; j_gene: TRBJ2-7; d_gene: .; abundance: .; CDR3aa: CASSSRTLTYEQYF; CDR3nt: TGTGCCAGCAGTTCCAGGACTCTAACCTACGAGCAGTACTTC
v_gene: TRBV4-2; j_gene: TRBJ2-3; d_gene: TRBD2; abundance: .; CDR3aa: CASSPTHGGATDTQYF; CDR3nt: TGTGCCAGCAGCCCCACCCACGGGGGGGCAACAGATACGCAGTATTTT
v_gene: TRBV9; j_gene: TRBJ1-2; d_gene: .; abundance: .; CDR3aa: CASSPTGVGYGYTF; CDR3nt: TGTGCCAGCAGCCCGACGGGGGTTGGGTATGGCTACACCTTC
v_gene: TRBV27; j_gene: TRBJ1-1; d_gene: .; abundance: .; CDR3aa: CASSFKGGGTEAFF; CDR3nt: TGTGCCAGCAGTTTTAAGGGTGGGGGGACTGAAGCTTTCTTT
v_gene: TRBV6-5; j_gene: TRBJ1-3; d_gene: TRBD1; abundance: .; CDR3aa: CASSRDRDENTIYF; CDR3nt: TGTGCCAGCAGTCGGGACAGGGACGAAAACACCATATATTTT
v_gene: TRBV5-1; j_gene: TRBJ2-7; d_gene: TRBD2; abundance: .; CDR3aa: CASSPSGGTGEQYF; CDR3nt: TGCGCCAGCAGCCCTAGCGGGGGTACGGGCGAGCAGTACTTC
v_gene: TRBV2; j_gene: TRBJ1-3; d_gene: .; abundance: .; CDR3aa: CASDGWTEDTIYF; CDR3nt: TGTGCCAGCGACGGGTGGACGGAGGACACCATATATTTT
v_gene: TRBV7-9; j_gene: TRBJ1-1; d_gene: TRBD1; abundance: few; CDR3aa: CASRFRDRATEAFF; CDR3nt: TGTGCCAGCAGATTTAGGGACAGGGCCACTGAAGCTTTCTTT
v_gene: TRBV7-9; j_gene: TRBJ2-6; d_gene: .; abundance: .; CDR3aa: CASSLPRRASGANVLTF; CDR3nt: TGTGCCAGCAGCTTACCTCGCAGGGCCTCTGGGGCCAACGTCCTGACTTTC
v_gene: TRBV5-1; j_gene: TRBJ2-2; d_gene: TRBD1; abundance: .; CDR3aa: CASSLAVRGLGTGELFF; CDR3nt: TGCGCCAGCAGCTTGGCCGTCAGGGGGCTCGGAACCGGGGAGCTGTTTTTT
v_gene: TRBV11-2; j_gene: TRBJ2-2; d_gene: TRBD2; abundance: .; CDR3aa: CASRRSGGKIGELFF; CDR3nt: TGTGCCAGCAGGCGTAGCGGGGGGAAAATCGGGGAGCTGTTTTTT
v_gene: TRBV19; j_gene: TRBJ1-2; d_gene: .; abundance: .; CDR3aa: CASSWAGTHYGYTF; CDR3nt: TGTGCCAGTAGTTGGGCAGGAACCCACTATGGCTACACCTTC
v_gene: TRBV4-1; j_gene: TRBJ2-2; d_gene: .; abundance: .; CDR3aa: CASSQPQDLNTGELFF; CDR3nt: TGCGCCAGCAGCCAACCCCAGGACTTAAACACCGGGGAGCTGTTTTTT
v_gene: TRBV29-1; j_gene: TRBJ2-1; d_gene: TRBD2; abundance: .; CDR3aa: CSAPGLREEQFF; CDR3nt: TGCAGCGCCCCGGGACTAAGAGAAGAGCAGTTCTTC
v_gene: TRBV28; j_gene: TRBJ1-1; d_gene: TRBD1; abundance: .; CDR3aa: CASSRQGGMNTEAFF; CDR3nt: TGTGCCAGCAGTCGACAGGGGGGCATGAACACTGAAGCTTTCTTT
v_gene: TRBV6-2/TRBV6-3; j_gene: TRBJ1-6; d_gene: .; abundance: few; CDR3aa: CASSLGGSNSPLHF; CDR3nt: TGTGCCAGCAGCCTCGGGGGGTCTAATTCACCCCTCCACTTT
v_gene: TRBV27; j_gene: TRBJ2-1; d_gene: TRBD1; abundance: .; CDR3aa: CASSIRQGMSSYNEQFF; CDR3nt: TGTGCCAGCAGTATCCGACAGGGGATGAGCTCTTACAATGAGCAGTTCTTC
v_gene: TRBV6-5; j_gene: TRBJ1-5; d_gene: .; abundance: .; CDR3aa: CATADRSSRRQPQHF; CDR3nt: TGTGCCACCGCCGACAGGTCGAGCCGGCGTCAGCCCCAGCATTTT
v_gene: TRBV27; j_gene: TRBJ2-5; d_gene: .; abundance: .; CDR3aa: CASSLTGRHQETQYF; CDR3nt: TGTGCCAGCAGTTTAACGGGGAGGCACCAAGAGACCCAGTACTTC
v_gene: TRBV4-1; j_gene: TRBJ1-4; d_gene: .; abundance: few; CDR3aa: CASSKGEGGGEKLFF; CDR3nt: TGCGCCAGCAGCAAAGGGGAAGGGGGGGGTGAAAAACTGTTTTTT
v_gene: TRBV6-1; j_gene: TRBJ2-7; d_gene: TRBD2; abundance: few; CDR3aa: CASSDGVAGPYEQYF; CDR3nt: TGTGCCAGCAGTGATGGGGTAGCGGGGCCCTACGAGCAGTACTTC
v_gene: TRBV27; j_gene: TRBJ1-5; d_gene: .; abundance: .; CDR3aa: CASSLGPFNQPQHF; CDR3nt: TGTGCCAGCAGTTTGGGCCCTTTCAATCAGCCCCAGCATTTT